The 14 T cell receptor beta chains reported below all come from one sample, sequenced in a study of blood T cells in healthy people across ages. The use of a sample-barcoded 5' primer and a J-beta primer mix characterized a second PCR of roughly 6 to 12 cycles. TCRdb reprocessed the 5' RACE reads with MiXCR, giving one entry per CDR3 protein. Of about 1.1 million distinct CDR3 sequences listed, approximately 38% are singletons. The sequenced sample consisted of blood. The receptors derive from a man aged 18 to 30 in good health.

This clonotype was seen only once. CDR3 loop: CASRPLLAGGADTQYF. The CDR3 bases are TGTGCCAGCAGGCCTCTACTAGCGGGGGGCGCAGATACGCAGTATTTT. J is TRBJ2-3 and V is TRBV28, with TRBD2 identical over 12 bases. Germline V CDR1 and CDR2: MDHEN, SYDVKM. The CDR3 totals 16 residues. V gave up 6 bases and J gave up 4 bases; unmatched junction bases: 8.

This clonotype was found a few times. The J gene is TRBJ2-7, the V gene TRBV20-1, with 10 positions matching TRBD1. CDR3 length: 15 residues. Trimming at V came to 0 bases and at J to 4 bases, leaving 6 bases not matched to a gene. Germline V gene sequence: CDR1 DFQATT, CDR2 SNEGSKA (reference sequence). CDR3: CSARDPGQGLYEQYF. CDR3 in DNA: TGCAGTGCTAGAGATCCGGGACAGGGGTTGTACGAGCAGTACTTC.

With respect to this clonotype: Compared with germline, one end of the junction differs, possibly owing to a read error. The genes are TRBV2 and TRBJ2-3; D unresolved. The CDR3 totals 14 residues. Germline V lookup: CDR1 SNHLY, CDR2 FYNNEI. Here the CDR3 DNA reads TGTGTCAGCATTGGCCTCAAGACCACAGATACGCAGTATTTT. Translation: CVSIGLKTTDTQYF.

Details on this clonotype: Mismatch with germline at one junction end may stem from a read error. J is TRBJ1-5 and V is TRBV12-5; D gene unclear. Germline V gene sequence: CDR1 LGHNT, CDR2 FRNRAP. There are 15 residues in the CDR3. The CDR3 is CASGLAGRSGQPQHF. CDR3 DNA sequence: TGTGCCAGTGGTTTGGCCGGCCGTTCTGGGCAGCCCCAGCATTTT.

This clonotype was recorded many times. The chain joins TRBV6-2 or TRBV6-3 to TRBJ2-1, with TRBD1 identical over 7 bases. Germline trimming cut 2 bases from V and 2 bases from J; bases unmatched to any gene: 3. The CDR3 runs to 15 residues. CDR1 is MNHEY and CDR2 is SVGEGT in the germline V gene. The DNA of the CDR3 is TGTGCCAGCAGTTACCGGACAGGTACCTACAATGAGCAGTTCTTC. Translating it yields CASSYRTGTYNEQFF.

V is TRBV6-1 and J is TRBJ2-1; tentatively, D is TRBD2 (5 bases). V dropped 3 bases and J dropped 4 bases, with 19 bases sitting between them. Germline V gene sequence: CDR1 MNHNS, CDR2 SASEGT. The CDR3 length is 17 residues. The CDR3 here is CASSDPKAASGYNEQFF. As DNA, the CDR3 is TGTGCCAGCAGTGACCCTAAGGCGGCCTCGGGGTACAATGAGCAGTTCTTC.

This clonotype appeared a few times. This rearrangement joins TRBV4-1 to TRBJ2-2; TRBD2 matches at 7 bases. J was trimmed by 14 bases and V by 0 bases; bases with no gene match: 15. The CDR3 extends over 16 amino acids. Germline V gene lookup returns CDR1 MGHRA and CDR2 YSYEKL. CDR3 loop: CASSQEGRLTPGGLFF. The DNA of the CDR3 is TGCGCCAGCAGCCAAGAAGGGCGGCTTACCCCGGGAGGACTGTTTTTT.

The chain recombines TRBV15 with TRBJ1-2; a weak D match, TRBD1 (6 bases). Deletions cut 3 bases from V and 8 bases from J, with 16 bases between. This CDR3 has 14 residues. Germline assignment: CDR1 LNHNV and CDR2 YYDKDF (reference sequence). The CDR3 DNA reads as TGTGCCACCAGCAGCGGGACACCCCTTGACGGCTACACCTTC. Amino acid sequence: CATSSGTPLDGYTF. Filled out from reference TRBV15 and TRBJ1-2, the complete variable domain reads DAMVIQNPRYQVTQFGKPVTLSCSQTLNHNVMYWYQQKSSQAPKLLFHYYDKDFNNEADTPDNFQSRRPNTSFCFLDIRSPGLGDTAMYLCATSSGTPLDGYTFGSGTRLTVV.

With respect to this clonotype: This may be a read error, as it is one base from a much larger clone. The rearrangement links TRBV11-2 to TRBJ2-1; no reliable D call. Germline CDR1 reads SGHAT; CDR2 reads FQNNGV. The CDR3 sequence is 14 residues long. The CDR3 spells CANSLDRFTQEQFF. The CDR3 DNA sequence: TGTGCCAACAGCTTAGATCGATTTACTCAGGAGCAGTTCTTC.

J is TRBJ1-2 and V is TRBV25-1; D is possibly TRBD1 (6 bases). CDR1 is MGHDK, CDR2 SYGVNS, per germline. V lost 4 bases and J 7 bases, leaving 13 bases between the germline ends. The CDR3 has 13 amino acids. The CDR3, as DNA: TGTGCCAGCAGTGCCCAGGGGTGGGCTGGCTACACCTTC. The encoded protein is CASSAQGWAGYTF.

This CDR3 reads CASSLLERRNEQFF. Here the CDR3 DNA reads TGTGCCAGCAGCCTCCTTGAGCGCAGGAATGAGCAGTTCTTC. The chain couples TRBV27 to TRBJ2-1; no firm D call. CDR3 length: 14 residues. Trimming stripped 6 bases from V and 7 bases from J, with 16 bases between. Germline V gives CDR1 MNHEY, CDR2 SMNVEV (reference sequence).

As DNA, the CDR3 is TGCAGCGCCGTCGACAGGGGGCTGAAAGGTGATGGCTACACCTTC. It is translated as CSAVDRGLKGDGYTF. V usage is TRBV29-1 and J usage is TRBJ1-2, with 10 positions matching TRBD1. The germline gives CDR1 SQVTM, CDR2 ANQGSEA. This CDR3 contains 15 residues. Trimming removed 7 bases from V and 6 bases from J; junction bases left unmatched: 14. Combining the CDR3 with reference TRBV29-1 and TRBJ1-2 gives the whole variable domain SAVISQKPSRDICQRGTSLTIQCQVDSQVTMMFWYRQQPGQSLTLIATANQGSEATYESGFVIDKFPISRPNLTFSTLTVSNMSPEDSSIYLCSAVDRGLKGDGYTFGSGTRLTVV.

This clonotype appeared a few times. The chain has TRBV2 and TRBJ2-1; TRBD1 or TRBD2 may be the D gene (6 bases each). There are 12 residues in the CDR3. CDR1 and CDR2 (germline): SNHLY, FYNNEI. Trimming stripped 11 bases from V and 3 bases from J, with 11 bases between. The CDR3 DNA follows: TGTGCCGGGGGGCAGTACTACAATGAGCAGTTCTTC. This codes for CAGGQYYNEQFF.

The V gene is TRBV7-2, the J gene TRBJ2-3, with 11 positions matching TRBD2. The CDR3 covers 15 residues. Germline CDR1 is SGHTA and CDR2 is FQGNSA. The V and J ends lost 0 bases and 8 bases, in that order; junction bases with no gene match: 4. The CDR3 spells CASSLATSGVGTQYF. CDR3 coding DNA: TGTGCCAGCAGCTTAGCGACTAGCGGGGTTGGTACGCAGTATTTT. The whole variable domain, remainder taken from reference TRBV7-2 and TRBJ2-3, is GAGVSQSPSNKVTEKGKDVELRCDPISGHTALYWYRQSLGQGLEFLIYFQGNSAPDKSGLPSDRFSAERTGGSVSTLTIQRTQQEDSAVYLCASSLATSGVGTQYFGPGTRLTVL.